These T cell receptor beta chains were read from a single sample in a study of tumor-infiltrating lymphocytes in primary liver carcinoma. One entry per CDR3 protein results from TCRdb running MiXCR on the multiplex PCR reads. Of more than 95,000 distinct CDR3 sequences in the sample, under 65% were seen once. Sample: liver tumor tissue from sampling region 3. All receptors derive from a woman aged 55-70 years with primary liver carcinoma and hepatitis B virus infection. CDR3s include the opening cysteine and the closing phenylalanine or tryptophan. Each record gives: J gene, V gene, D gene, clone size, CDR3 DNA, CDR3 protein. A D gene is named only where the DNA matches it firmly. Size is stated for part of the rows, as once, few or many counts, or as a class when the clone is expanded.

J gene: TRBJ1-1; V gene: TRBV12-5; D gene: -; clone size: -; CDR3 DNA: TGTGCTAGTGGTCTTAGCACGGGGACTGAAGCTTTCTTT; CDR3 protein: CASGLSTGTEAFF
J gene: TRBJ2-1; V gene: TRBV11-3; D gene: -; clone size: -; CDR3 DNA: TGTGCCAGCACCTCTTCAGCGGACAACAATGAGCAGTTCTTC; CDR3 protein: CASTSSADNNEQFF
J gene: TRBJ2-5; V gene: TRBV6-6; D gene: -; clone size: -; CDR3 DNA: TGTGCCAGGAGCCTAACCGGGACACGAGAGACCCAGTACTTC; CDR3 protein: CARSLTGTRETQYF
J gene: TRBJ2-1; V gene: TRBV10-2; D gene: TRBD2; clone size: many; CDR3 DNA: TGCGCCAGCAGGGAGCCGGGACTAGCGGGCAATGAGCAGTTCTTC; CDR3 protein: CASREPGLAGNEQFF
J gene: TRBJ1-1; V gene: TRBV2; D gene: TRBD1; clone size: many; CDR3 DNA: TGTGCCAGCAAGTGGACAGGGGGCTTGACTGAAGCTTTCTTT; CDR3 protein: CASKWTGGLTEAFF
J gene: TRBJ2-1; V gene: TRBV6-5; D gene: TRBD2; clone size: few; CDR3 DNA: TGTGCCAGCAGGGGACTAGCGGCAGTGAGGGAGCAGTTCTTC; CDR3 protein: CASRGLAAVREQFF
J gene: TRBJ2-1; V gene: TRBV7-9; D gene: -; clone size: -; CDR3 DNA: TGTGCCAGCAACTTATCCTACAATGAGCAGTTCTTC; CDR3 protein: CASNLSYNEQFF
J gene: TRBJ1-1; V gene: TRBV6-2/TRBV6-3; D gene: -; clone size: -; CDR3 DNA: TGTGCCAGCAGTTTTCGAGGATTCGAGGCATGCAGGGCTTTCTTT; CDR3 protein: CASSFRGFEACRAFF
J gene: TRBJ2-1; V gene: TRBV29-1; D gene: -; clone size: -; CDR3 DNA: TGCAGCGTGCAGGGTGGCAATGGGCAGTTCTTC; CDR3 protein: CSVQGGNGQFF
J gene: TRBJ1-2; V gene: TRBV7-9; D gene: -; clone size: -; CDR3 DNA: TGTGCCAGCAGCCACACATGGGGCAAGAACTATGGCTACACCTTC; CDR3 protein: CASSHTWGKNYGYTF
J gene: TRBJ1-6; V gene: TRBV7-9; D gene: TRBD1; clone size: many; CDR3 DNA: TGTGCCAGCAGCGGGCCCGGGACAGGGTTTTCACCCCTCCACTTT; CDR3 protein: CASSGPGTGFSPLHF
J gene: TRBJ2-7; V gene: TRBV29-1; D gene: -; clone size: -; CDR3 DNA: TGCAGCGTTGAATTGTCTAGATGGGCCTACGAGCAGTACTTC; CDR3 protein: CSVELSRWAYEQYF
J gene: TRBJ2-1; V gene: TRBV11-2; D gene: -; clone size: -; CDR3 DNA: TGTGCCAGCAGCTTACTAGGCGGCACTTCCTTTGGGCCGTTCTTT; CDR3 protein: CASSLLGGTSFGPFF
J gene: TRBJ2-1; V gene: TRBV12-5; D gene: -; clone size: many; CDR3 DNA: TGTGCTAGTGGTTTGGAGAGTGAGCAGTTCTTC; CDR3 protein: CASGLESEQFF
J gene: TRBJ2-2; V gene: TRBV5-4; D gene: -; clone size: -; CDR3 DNA: TGTGCCAGCAGGAAGAAGCACGCGAGGGAATTCACCGGGGAGCTGTTTTTT; CDR3 protein: CASRKKHAREFTGELFF
J gene: TRBJ2-7; V gene: TRBV4-2; D gene: -; clone size: many; CDR3 DNA: TGTGCCAGCAGCCAATTCTCCTACGAGCAGTACTTC; CDR3 protein: CASSQFSYEQYF
J gene: TRBJ1-6; V gene: TRBV30; D gene: TRBD1; clone size: many; CDR3 DNA: TGTGCCTGGAGTGCGAAAAACAGGGGAGACGGTAATTCACCCCTCCACTTT; CDR3 protein: CAWSAKNRGDGNSPLHF
J gene: TRBJ1-1; V gene: TRBV29-1; D gene: -; clone size: -; CDR3 DNA: TGCAGCGTTCTTCTCCTCACTACGTACACTGAAGCTTTCTTT; CDR3 protein: CSVLLLTTYTEAFF
J gene: TRBJ1-2; V gene: TRBV6-5; D gene: TRBD1; clone size: -; CDR3 DNA: TGTGCCAGTAGTTACTCGAACAGGGGCTATGGCTACACCTTC; CDR3 protein: CASSYSNRGYGYTF
J gene: TRBJ2-2; V gene: TRBV30; D gene: -; clone size: few; CDR3 DNA: TGTGCCTGGACGCGGGGAGGATACACCGGGGAGCTGTTTTTT; CDR3 protein: CAWTRGGYTGELFF
J gene: TRBJ2-1; V gene: TRBV11-1; D gene: -; clone size: many; CDR3 DNA: TGTGCCAGCAGAAAGGGGGGTCTCAATGAGCAGTTCTTC; CDR3 protein: CASRKGGLNEQFF
J gene: TRBJ2-1; V gene: TRBV29-1; D gene: -; clone size: -; CDR3 DNA: TGCAGCGATAGGATTAGCGGTAATGGGCAGTTCTTC; CDR3 protein: CSDRISGNGQFF
J gene: TRBJ1-2; V gene: TRBV30; D gene: -; clone size: few; CDR3 DNA: TGTGCCTGGAGTCCCATGGGGGACTATGGCTACACCTTC; CDR3 protein: CAWSPMGDYGYTF